What follows describes a single T cell receptor beta chain. The data were taken from a study of blood T cells in healthy people across ages. It was with a sample-barcoded 5' primer and a J-beta primer mix that a second PCR of roughly 7 to 12 cycles was run. MiXCR, run by TCRdb on the 5' RACE reads, gives a single entry per CDR3 protein. Of 1.8 million or so distinct CDR3 sequences in the sample, 35% to 50% were seen once. Trimming removed 6 bases from V and 9 bases from J, with 18 bases in between. Germline V CDR1 and CDR2: MNHEY, SVGEGT. CDR3 length: 14 residues. This sequence joins TRBV6-2 or TRBV6-3 and TRBJ1-5; perhaps TRBD1 as D (6 bases). Material for sequencing was blood. The receptor comes from a human donor in good health. The CDR3 reads CASRDGQSWAPQHF. CDR3 sequence (DNA): TGTGCCAGCAGGGATGGACAGTCCTGGGCGCCCCAGCATTTT.